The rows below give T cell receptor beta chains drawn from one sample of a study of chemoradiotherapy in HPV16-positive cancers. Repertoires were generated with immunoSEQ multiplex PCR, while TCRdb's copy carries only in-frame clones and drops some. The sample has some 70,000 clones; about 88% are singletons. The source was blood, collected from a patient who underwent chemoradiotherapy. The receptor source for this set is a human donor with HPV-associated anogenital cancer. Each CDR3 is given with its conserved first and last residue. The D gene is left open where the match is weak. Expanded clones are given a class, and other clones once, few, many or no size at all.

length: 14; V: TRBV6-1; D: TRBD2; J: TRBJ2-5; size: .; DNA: TGTGCCAGCAGTGAGAGCGGGGGACAAGAGACCCAGTACTTC; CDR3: CASSESGGQETQYF
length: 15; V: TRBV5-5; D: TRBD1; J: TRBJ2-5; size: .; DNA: TGTGCCAGCAGCTTGGGAGGGGGCCGACAAGAGACCCAGTACTTC; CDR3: CASSLGGGRQETQYF
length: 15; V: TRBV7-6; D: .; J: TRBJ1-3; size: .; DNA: TGTGCCAGCAGCCGAGGAGGAGGTACTGGAAACACCATATATTTT; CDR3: CASSRGGGTGNTIYF
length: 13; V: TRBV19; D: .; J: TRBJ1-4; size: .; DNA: TGTGCCAGTAGTACCGCCGAGGAGGAAAAACTGTTTTTT; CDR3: CASSTAEEEKLFF
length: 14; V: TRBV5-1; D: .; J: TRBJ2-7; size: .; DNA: TGCGCCAGCAGCTCTGCTGGGCCACCCTACGAGCAGTACTTC; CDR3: CASSSAGPPYEQYF
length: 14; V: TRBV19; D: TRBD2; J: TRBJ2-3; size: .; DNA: TGTGCCAGTACTGGACTAGCGGGGGGTTTGACGCAGTATTTT; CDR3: CASTGLAGGLTQYF
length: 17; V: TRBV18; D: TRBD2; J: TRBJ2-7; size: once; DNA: TGTGCCAGCTCACCACTAGCCCCCGGGACTAGCCCCTACGAGCAGTACTTC; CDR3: CASSPLAPGTSPYEQYF
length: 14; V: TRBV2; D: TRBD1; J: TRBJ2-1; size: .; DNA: TGTGCCAGCATCACCAGACAGGGCGGTAATGAGCAGTTCTTC; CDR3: CASITRQGGNEQFF
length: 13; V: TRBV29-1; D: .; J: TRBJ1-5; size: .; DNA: TGCAGCGTTGCCGGGGGTAGCAATCAGCCCCAGCATTTT; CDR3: CSVAGGSNQPQHF
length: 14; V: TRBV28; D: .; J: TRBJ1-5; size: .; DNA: TGTGCCAGCAGTGGAACAGGGTTAAATCAGCCCCAGCATTTT; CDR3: CASSGTGLNQPQHF
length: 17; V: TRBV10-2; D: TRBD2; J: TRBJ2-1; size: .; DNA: TGCGCCAGCAGTGAGCCCGGACTAGCGGGGGGGAGGAATGAGCAGTTCTTC; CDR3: CASSEPGLAGGRNEQFF
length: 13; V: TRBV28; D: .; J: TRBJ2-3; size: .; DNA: TGTGCCAGCATTACCCTCGGCACAGATACGCAGTATTTT; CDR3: CASITLGTDTQYF
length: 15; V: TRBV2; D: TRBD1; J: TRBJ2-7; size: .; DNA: TGTGCCAGTGTCGGGACAGGTACTTTATCCTACGAGCAGTACTTC; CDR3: CASVGTGTLSYEQYF
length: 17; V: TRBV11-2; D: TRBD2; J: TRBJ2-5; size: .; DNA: TGTGCCAGCAGCTTAGATAGGACTAGCGGGGGGCCAGAGACCCAGTACTTC; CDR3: CASSLDRTSGGPETQYF
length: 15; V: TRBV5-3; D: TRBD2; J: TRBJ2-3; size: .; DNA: TGTGCCAGAAGCTTGGCGGGGGGGCCTCCAGATACGCAGTATTTT; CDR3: CARSLAGGPPDTQYF
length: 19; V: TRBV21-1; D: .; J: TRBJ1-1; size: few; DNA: TGTGCCAGCAGCAAAGCTGGGATGGGGCGTGGCTCCATGAACACTGAAGCTTTCTTT; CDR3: CASSKAGMGRGSMNTEAFF
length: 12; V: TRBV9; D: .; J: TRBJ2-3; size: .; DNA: TGTGCCAGCAGCGTAGGGACAGATACGCAGTATTTT; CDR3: CASSVGTDTQYF